This is a list of T cell receptor beta chains from one sample in a study of T cells in Graves' hyperthyroidism and ophthalmopathy. TCRdb itself ran the multiplex PCR reads through MiXCR, one entry per CDR3 protein. The top ten hold about 7% of the sample, which has 500,000 to 750,000 distinct CDR3 sequences, approximately 14% seen once. Sequencing was performed on blood. These receptors were taken from a woman in her twenties or thirties with Graves' hyperthyroidism. Each CDR3 is given with its conserved first and last residue. Fields, in order: V gene, J gene, D gene, clone size, CDR3 length, CDR3 protein, CDR3 DNA. D genes are given only for firm matches. Rows give clone size only sometimes, using once, few, many, or a class for an expanded clone.

V: TRBV29-1; J: TRBJ1-4; D: TRBD1; size: once; length: 16; CDR3: CSATLLTGPPNEKLFF; DNA: TGCAGCGCGACCTTACTGACAGGGCCGCCTAATGAAAAACTGTTTTTT
V: TRBV6-2/TRBV6-3; J: TRBJ2-1; D: TRBD2; size: NA; length: 16; CDR3: CASKGLAGSSYNEQFF; DNA: TGTGCCAGCAAGGGACTAGCGGGGAGCTCCTACAACGAGCAGTTCTTC
V: TRBV20-1; J: TRBJ2-7; D: NA; size: many; length: 13; CDR3: CSAHTDSSYEQYF; DNA: TGCAGTGCCCACACGGACAGCTCCTACGAGCAGTACTTC
V: TRBV7-7; J: TRBJ2-1; D: NA; size: few; length: 16; CDR3: CASSAQAGSSYNEQFF; DNA: TGTGCCAGCAGCGCGCAAGCGGGTAGCTCCTACAATGAGCAGTTCTTC
V: TRBV5-1; J: TRBJ2-7; D: NA; size: NA; length: 16; CDR3: CASSLDGARGSYEQYF; DNA: TGCGCCAGCAGCTTGGACGGGGCGCGGGGTTCCTACGAGCAGTACTTC
V: TRBV30; J: TRBJ2-1; D: TRBD2; size: NA; length: 23; CDR3: CAWSGSAGETSGRYRHTYNEQFF; DNA: TGTGCCTGGAGTGGTAGCGCAGGGGAGACTAGCGGGAGGTACCGCCATACTTACAATGAGCAGTTCTTC
V: TRBV28; J: TRBJ1-4; D: NA; size: NA; length: 12; CDR3: CASSLTGRKLFF; DNA: TGTGCCAGCAGCCTTACAGGGAGGAAACTGTTTTTT
V: TRBV28; J: TRBJ2-3; D: NA; size: NA; length: 12; CDR3: CATAKVTDTQYF; DNA: TGTGCCACCGCCAAAGTCACAGATACGCAGTATTTT
V: TRBV12-3/TRBV12-4; J: TRBJ2-7; D: TRBD1; size: few; length: 15; CDR3: CASSKPGTGGNEQYF; DNA: TGTGCCAGCAGTAAACCCGGGACAGGGGGAAACGAGCAGTACTTC
V: TRBV7-2; J: TRBJ2-2; D: NA; size: many; length: 14; CDR3: CASSLFLGPGELFF; DNA: TGTGCCAGCAGCTTATTTCTAGGACCCGGGGAGCTGTTTTTT
V: TRBV5-6; J: TRBJ2-7; D: TRBD2; size: NA; length: 16; CDR3: CASSRGLAGLTYEQYF; DNA: TGTGCCAGCAGCCGAGGACTAGCGGGACTAACTTACGAGCAGTACTTC
V: TRBV7-2; J: TRBJ1-1; D: TRBD1; size: few; length: 14; CDR3: CASSLWGQGTEAFF; DNA: TGTGCCAGCAGCTTATGGGGACAGGGGACTGAAGCTTTCTTT
V: TRBV7-9; J: TRBJ2-1; D: NA; size: NA; length: 14; CDR3: CASSVPGRPDEQFF; DNA: TGTGCCAGCAGCGTGCCGGGCAGGCCCGATGAGCAGTTCTTC
V: TRBV5-1; J: TRBJ1-1; D: NA; size: many; length: 13; CDR3: CASRENSNTEAFF; DNA: TGCGCCAGCCGGGAAAACTCGAACACTGAAGCTTTCTTT
V: TRBV9; J: TRBJ2-3; D: TRBD2; size: many; length: 15; CDR3: CASSFRGRYTDTQYF; DNA: TGTGCCAGCAGCTTCCGCGGGAGATACACAGATACGCAGTATTTT
V: TRBV20-1; J: TRBJ2-1; D: TRBD2; size: NA; length: 16; CDR3: CSADGTSGANYNEQFF; DNA: TGCAGTGCCGACGGGACTAGCGGAGCTAACTACAATGAGCAGTTCTTC
V: TRBV20-1; J: TRBJ1-4; D: NA; size: few; length: 13; CDR3: CSARNQGVEKLFF; DNA: TGCAGTGCTAGGAACCAGGGCGTCGAAAAACTGTTTTTT
V: TRBV30; J: TRBJ2-7; D: NA; size: many; length: 12; CDR3: CAALRDSYEQYF; DNA: TGTGCCGCGCTCAGGGACTCCTACGAGCAGTACTTC
V: TRBV18; J: TRBJ1-1; D: NA; size: few; length: 14; CDR3: CAIREQDGNTEAFF; DNA: TGTGCCATCCGGGAACAGGATGGGAACACTGAAGCTTTCTTT
V: TRBV28; J: TRBJ2-3; D: TRBD2; size: many; length: 14; CDR3: CASILAGRTDTQYF; DNA: TGTGCCAGCATACTAGCGGGACGCACAGATACGCAGTATTTT
V: TRBV18; J: TRBJ2-1; D: TRBD2; size: few; length: 17; CDR3: CASSPYSSGQSYNEQFF; DNA: TGTGCCAGCTCACCATACTCTAGCGGTCAGTCCTACAATGAGCAGTTCTTC
V: TRBV3-1; J: TRBJ2-7; D: NA; size: many; length: 18; CDR3: CASSRAPRGRALSYEQYF; DNA: TGTGCCAGCAGCCGTGCCCCCCGGGGGAGAGCCTTATCCTACGAGCAGTACTTC
V: TRBV20-1; J: TRBJ2-1; D: TRBD1; size: NA; length: 15; CDR3: CSARAQTGYYNEQFF; DNA: TGCAGTGCTAGAGCGCAGACAGGGTACTACAATGAGCAGTTCTTC
V: TRBV15; J: TRBJ2-1; D: NA; size: many; length: 13; CDR3: CATSRDRGNEQFF; DNA: TGTGCCACCAGCAGAGATAGGGGCAATGAGCAGTTCTTC